This paragraph reports one T cell receptor beta chain. The sample comes from a study of CDR3 diversity in severe acne. The V gene's germline CDR1 is SGHTA and CDR2 FQGTGA. The CDR3 is made up of 16 amino acids. The junction had 10 bases not matched to a gene; V was cut back by 4 bases and J by 7 bases. In TCRdb, the PCR reads were re-called with MiXCR into one record per CDR3 protein. The sample lists approximately 90,000 distinct CDR3 sequences; approximately 49% were seen once. The sequencing sample was made of blood. The V gene is TRBV7-3, the J gene TRBJ1-5; 10 bases match TRBD1. This TCR came from a male donor with severe acne vulgaris. This chain's CDR3 is CASSSIRDRGGQPQHF. The CDR3 region has the DNA TGTGCCAGCAGCTCCATCCGGGACAGGGGCGGGCAGCCCCAGCATTTT.